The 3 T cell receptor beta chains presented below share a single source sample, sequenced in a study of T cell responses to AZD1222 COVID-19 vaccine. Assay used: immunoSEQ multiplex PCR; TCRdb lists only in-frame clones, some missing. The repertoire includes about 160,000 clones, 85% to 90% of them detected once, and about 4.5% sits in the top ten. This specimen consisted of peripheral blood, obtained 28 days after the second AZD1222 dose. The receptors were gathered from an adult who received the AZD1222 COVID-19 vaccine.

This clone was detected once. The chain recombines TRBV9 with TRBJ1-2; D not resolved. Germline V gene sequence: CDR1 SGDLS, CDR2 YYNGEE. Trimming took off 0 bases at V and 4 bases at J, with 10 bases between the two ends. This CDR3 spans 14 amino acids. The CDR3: CASSVDGGLYGYTF. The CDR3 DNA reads TGTGCCAGCAGCGTAGACGGCGGGCTCTATGGCTACACCTTC.

The CDR3 spells CASSQASGSSGNTIYF. CDR3 nucleotides: TGTGCCAGCAGCCAGGCTTCAGGTAGCTCTGGAAACACCATATATTTT. The chain uses TRBV3-1 (or the pseudogene TRBV3-2) and TRBJ1-3; D not resolved. Trimming removed 3 bases from V and 0 bases from J, with 12 bases in between. This CDR3 region has 16 residues. The germline V gene encodes CDR1 LGHDT and CDR2 YNNKEL (reference sequence).

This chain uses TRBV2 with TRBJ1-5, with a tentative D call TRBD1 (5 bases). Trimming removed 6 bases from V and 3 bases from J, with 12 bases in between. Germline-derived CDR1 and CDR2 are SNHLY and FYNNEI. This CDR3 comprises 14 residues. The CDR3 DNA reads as TGTGCCAGCAGGACGGCAGGGCTCAATCAGCCCCAGCATTTT. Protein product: CASRTAGLNQPQHF. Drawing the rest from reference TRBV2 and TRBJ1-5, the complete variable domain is EPEVTQTPSHQVTQMGQEVILRCVPISNHLYFYWYRQILGQKVEFLVSFYNNEISEKSEIFDDQFSVERPDGSNFTLKIRSTKLEDSAMYFCASRTAGLNQPQHFGDGTRLSIL.